The rows below give T cell receptor beta chains drawn from one sample of a study of human T cells and chemical hapten exposure. From the RACE reads, TCRdb called clonotypes with MiXCR, one entry per CDR3 protein. The sample has under 200,000 distinct CDR3 sequences; 25% to 35% are singletons. The specimen comprised whole blood, sampled in connection with sensitization to the hapten diphenylcyclopropenone (DPC). Receptors originate from a woman aged 25 to 39 with alopecia areata. Some clones in this sample may be carry-over from other donors' samples. Both conserved end residues are part of each CDR3. Each record gives: J gene, D gene, clone size, V gene, CDR3 protein, CDR3 DNA. The D gene is left open where the match is weak. For some rows the clone size is stated as once, few or many, or as a class when expanded; others skip it.

j_call: TRBJ1-5; d_call: -; clone_size: few; v_call: TRBV3-1; cdr3_aa: CASSQDNSVGPQHF; cdr3_nt: TGTGCCAGCAGCCAAGATAATTCGGTGGGACCCCAGCATTTT
j_call: TRBJ2-6; d_call: TRBD1; clone_size: -; v_call: TRBV10-3; cdr3_aa: CAISTGDGANVLTF; cdr3_nt: TGTGCCATCAGTACAGGGGATGGGGCCAACGTCCTGACTTTC
j_call: TRBJ2-7; d_call: -; clone_size: few; v_call: TRBV7-3; cdr3_aa: CASSLTGRGAYEQYF; cdr3_nt: TGTGCCAGCAGCTTAACGGGCAGGGGGGCCTACGAGCAGTACTTC
j_call: TRBJ2-2; d_call: TRBD1; clone_size: -; v_call: TRBV28; cdr3_aa: CASSVTGQGNTGELFF; cdr3_nt: TGTGCCAGCAGTGTAACGGGACAGGGTAACACCGGGGAGCTGTTTTTT
j_call: TRBJ1-3; d_call: -; clone_size: -; v_call: TRBV7-2; cdr3_aa: CASSFGSGAGNTIYF; cdr3_nt: -
j_call: TRBJ2-1; d_call: -; clone_size: -; v_call: TRBV12-3/TRBV12-4; cdr3_aa: CASSLSATISYNEQFF; cdr3_nt: TGTGCCAGCAGTTTAAGTGCTACTATCTCCTACAATGAGCAGTTCTTC
j_call: TRBJ2-3; d_call: -; clone_size: -; v_call: TRBV20-1; cdr3_aa: CSAGGQAGVPDTQYF; cdr3_nt: TGCAGTGCTGGGGGCCAAGCAGGAGTCCCAGATACGCAGTATTTT
j_call: TRBJ2-7; d_call: -; clone_size: -; v_call: TRBV5-6; cdr3_aa: CASIWRGQIGGEQYF; cdr3_nt: TGTGCCAGCATCTGGCGGGGGCAGATCGGGGGAGAGCAGTACTTC
j_call: TRBJ1-6; d_call: TRBD1; clone_size: -; v_call: TRBV28; cdr3_aa: CASSPTDRGRFSPLHF; cdr3_nt: TGTGCCAGCAGTCCTACGGACAGGGGGCGGTTTTCACCCCTCCACTTT
j_call: TRBJ2-5; d_call: TRBD2; clone_size: few; v_call: TRBV27; cdr3_aa: CASSSNPTSGETQYF; cdr3_nt: TGTGCCAGCAGTTCGAACCCGACTAGCGGCGAGACCCAGTACTTC
j_call: TRBJ1-5; d_call: -; clone_size: -; v_call: TRBV6-5; cdr3_aa: CASRGVGINQPQHF; cdr3_nt: TGTGCCAGCAGGGGGGTGGGGATCAATCAGCCCCAGCATTTT
j_call: TRBJ2-3; d_call: -; clone_size: -; v_call: TRBV28; cdr3_aa: CASSALARGDTQYF; cdr3_nt: TGTGCCAGCAGTGCCCTAGCGCGTGGTGATACGCAGTATTTT
j_call: TRBJ2-5; d_call: -; clone_size: once; v_call: TRBV5-1; cdr3_aa: CASSQDGQETQYF; cdr3_nt: TGCGCCAGCAGTCAAGACGGCCAAGAGACCCAGTACTTC
j_call: TRBJ2-7; d_call: -; clone_size: few; v_call: TRBV11-2; cdr3_aa: CASSLEPGVSEQYF; cdr3_nt: TGTGCCAGCAGCTTAGAACCAGGGGTAAGCGAGCAGTACTTC
j_call: TRBJ1-1; d_call: -; clone_size: -; v_call: TRBV18; cdr3_aa: CASSPFEGGTEAFF; cdr3_nt: TGTGCCAGCTCACCGTTTGAGGGCGGGACTGAAGCTTTCTTT
j_call: TRBJ2-2; d_call: -; clone_size: -; v_call: TRBV25-1; cdr3_aa: CASSAPGFGELFF; cdr3_nt: TGTGCCAGCAGTGCACCAGGGTTCGGGGAGCTGTTTTTT
j_call: TRBJ2-2; d_call: -; clone_size: once; v_call: TRBV6-6; cdr3_aa: CASSYAIGGELFF; cdr3_nt: TGTGCCAGCAGTTATGCCATAGGGGGGGAGCTGTTTTTT
j_call: TRBJ2-3; d_call: -; clone_size: few; v_call: TRBV29-1; cdr3_aa: CSAQRQQGGDTQYF; cdr3_nt: TGCAGCGCTCAGCGGCAGCAAGGGGGAGATACGCAGTATTTT
j_call: TRBJ2-7; d_call: -; clone_size: -; v_call: TRBV9; cdr3_aa: CASSVGVRVVHEQYF; cdr3_nt: TGTGCCAGCAGCGTAGGAGTAAGGGTAGTCCACGAGCAGTACTTC
j_call: TRBJ2-7; d_call: TRBD1; clone_size: few; v_call: TRBV28; cdr3_aa: CASSLQGVNEQYF; cdr3_nt: TGTGCCAGCAGTTTACAGGGGGTCAACGAGCAGTACTTC
j_call: TRBJ2-1; d_call: TRBD2; clone_size: few; v_call: TRBV4-3; cdr3_aa: CASSQDWGGGPANEQFF; cdr3_nt: TGCGCCAGCAGCCAAGATTGGGGGGGAGGGCCCGCGAATGAGCAGTTCTTC
j_call: TRBJ2-7; d_call: TRBD1; clone_size: -; v_call: TRBV6-2/TRBV6-3; cdr3_aa: CASSSTGGWYEQYF; cdr3_nt: TGTGCCAGCAGTTCGACAGGGGGCTGGTACGAGCAGTACTTC
j_call: TRBJ2-7; d_call: -; clone_size: -; v_call: TRBV20-1; cdr3_aa: CSARTHRPYEQYF; cdr3_nt: TGCAGTGCTAGGACCCATAGGCCCTACGAGCAGTACTTC
j_call: TRBJ2-2; d_call: -; clone_size: few; v_call: TRBV5-1; cdr3_aa: CASSRRGLPDTGELFF; cdr3_nt: TGCGCCAGCAGCCGAAGAGGACTACCTGACACCGGGGAGCTGTTTTTT
j_call: TRBJ2-7; d_call: -; clone_size: -; v_call: TRBV10-1; cdr3_aa: CASSAGQTYEQYF; cdr3_nt: TGCGCCAGCAGTGCAGGACAGACCTACGAGCAGTACTTC
j_call: TRBJ2-5; d_call: -; clone_size: few; v_call: TRBV5-1; cdr3_aa: CASSLANTVPETQYF; cdr3_nt: TGCGCCAGCAGCTTGGCCAATACGGTCCCCGAGACCCAGTACTTC
j_call: TRBJ2-7; d_call: -; clone_size: few; v_call: TRBV9; cdr3_aa: CASSPAGIDYEQYF; cdr3_nt: TGTGCCAGCAGCCCGGCCGGCATTGACTACGAGCAGTACTTC
j_call: TRBJ2-3; d_call: -; clone_size: -; v_call: TRBV5-1; cdr3_aa: CASSLGDDYDTQYF; cdr3_nt: TGCGCCAGCAGCTTGGGGGACGATTATGATACGCAGTATTTT
j_call: TRBJ2-5; d_call: TRBD1; clone_size: few; v_call: TRBV29-1; cdr3_aa: CSVGTGEETQYF; cdr3_nt: TGCAGCGTTGGGACAGGGGAAGAGACCCAGTACTTC
j_call: TRBJ2-1; d_call: -; clone_size: few; v_call: TRBV3-2; cdr3_aa: CASSQASGLAGLYNEQFF; cdr3_nt: TGTGCCAGCAGCCAAGCTTCCGGACTAGCGGGACTTTACAATGAGCAGTTCTTC
j_call: TRBJ1-2; d_call: -; clone_size: -; v_call: TRBV28; cdr3_aa: CASSDDGYTF; cdr3_nt: TGTGCCAGCAGTGACGATGGCTACACCTTC
j_call: TRBJ2-3; d_call: -; clone_size: -; v_call: TRBV7-9; cdr3_aa: CASSEGGGTPLTDTQYF; cdr3_nt: TGTGCCAGCAGCGAGGGCGGAGGGACACCGCTCACAGATACGCAGTATTTT
j_call: TRBJ2-1; d_call: TRBD1; clone_size: -; v_call: TRBV9; cdr3_aa: CASSADRGVYNEQFF; cdr3_nt: TGTGCCAGCAGCGCCGACAGGGGAGTATACAATGAGCAGTTCTTC
j_call: TRBJ1-4; d_call: -; clone_size: once; v_call: TRBV20-1; cdr3_aa: CSASGLSNEKLFF; cdr3_nt: TGCAGTGCTAGTGGTCTGAGTAATGAAAAACTGTTTTTT
j_call: TRBJ1-1; d_call: -; clone_size: -; v_call: TRBV27; cdr3_aa: CASGGLGLNTEAFF; cdr3_nt: TGTGCCAGCGGGGGGTTGGGGCTGAACACTGAAGCTTTCTTT
j_call: TRBJ2-3; d_call: TRBD2; clone_size: -; v_call: TRBV6-2/TRBV6-3; cdr3_aa: CASSYGWGLAGRTDTQYF; cdr3_nt: TGTGCCAGCAGTTATGGGTGGGGACTAGCGGGGCGCACAGATACGCAGTATTTT
j_call: TRBJ1-1; d_call: -; clone_size: -; v_call: TRBV6-1; cdr3_aa: CASSERLSGGATEAFF; cdr3_nt: TGTGCCAGCAGTGAAAGGCTTTCTGGAGGGGCCACTGAAGCTTTCTTT
j_call: TRBJ1-1; d_call: -; clone_size: -; v_call: TRBV6-2/TRBV6-3; cdr3_aa: CASSYNPRGTEAFF; cdr3_nt: TGTGCCAGCAGTTACAACCCCAGGGGCACTGAAGCTTTCTTT
j_call: TRBJ2-2; d_call: TRBD1; clone_size: many; v_call: TRBV7-2; cdr3_aa: CASSKGQGSPGELFF; cdr3_nt: TGTGCCAGCAGCAAGGGACAGGGATCCCCCGGGGAGCTGTTTTTT
j_call: TRBJ1-3; d_call: -; clone_size: -; v_call: TRBV29-1; cdr3_aa: CSVDGGSGNTIYF; cdr3_nt: TGCAGCGTTGACGGGGGGTCGGGAAACACCATATATTTT
j_call: TRBJ2-6; d_call: -; clone_size: -; v_call: TRBV5-6; cdr3_aa: CASSLALGQVRVTGANVLTF; cdr3_nt: TGTGCCAGCAGCTTGGCCCTAGGCCAGGTCAGGGTAACTGGGGCCAACGTCCTGACTTTC
j_call: TRBJ2-2; d_call: -; clone_size: few; v_call: TRBV12-3/TRBV12-4; cdr3_aa: CASSLADSLSAGELFF; cdr3_nt: TGTGCCAGCAGTTTAGCGGACAGTCTGTCGGCCGGGGAGCTGTTTTTT
j_call: TRBJ1-4; d_call: -; clone_size: -; v_call: TRBV28; cdr3_aa: CASNAEWRAEEKLFF; cdr3_nt: TGTGCCAGCAATGCAGAGTGGAGGGCGGAGGAAAAACTGTTTTTT
j_call: TRBJ2-2; d_call: -; clone_size: few; v_call: TRBV29-1; cdr3_aa: CSVPGSTGELFF; cdr3_nt: TGCAGCGTTCCCGGGAGCACCGGGGAGCTGTTTTTT
j_call: TRBJ2-1; d_call: -; clone_size: few; v_call: TRBV2; cdr3_aa: CATFEGSYNEQFF; cdr3_nt: TGTGCCACCTTTGAGGGGTCCTACAATGAGCAGTTCTTC
j_call: TRBJ2-6; d_call: -; clone_size: -; v_call: TRBV2; cdr3_aa: CASRETVSSGANVLTF; cdr3_nt: TGTGCCAGCAGGGAGACCGTAAGCTCTGGGGCCAACGTCCTGACTTTC